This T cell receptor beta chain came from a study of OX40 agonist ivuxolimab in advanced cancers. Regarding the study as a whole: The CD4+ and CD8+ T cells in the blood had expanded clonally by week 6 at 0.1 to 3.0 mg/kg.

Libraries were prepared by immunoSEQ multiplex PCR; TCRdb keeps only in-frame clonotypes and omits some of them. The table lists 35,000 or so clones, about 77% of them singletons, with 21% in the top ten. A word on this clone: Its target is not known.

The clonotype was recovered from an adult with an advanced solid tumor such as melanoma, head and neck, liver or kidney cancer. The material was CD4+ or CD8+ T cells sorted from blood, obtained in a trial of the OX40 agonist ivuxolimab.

CDR3 sequence (DNA): TGTGCCAGCAGCTCATCCGGGACTAACTCCTACGAGCAGTACTTC. Its translation: CASSSSGTNSYEQYF. V gene TRBV13 combines with J gene TRBJ2-7; 7 bases line up with TRBD2. Germline V lookup: CDR1 PRHDT, CDR2 FYEKMQ (reference sequence). V dropped 4 bases and J dropped 0; count of bases not matched to a gene: 6. The CDR3 has 15 amino acids.